This T cell receptor (gamma chain) was recovered during a study of gamma delta lymphoproliferative disorders and STAT genes. Study context: The EuroClonality-NGS protocol was used to prepare delta libraries.

Points from the study as a whole: Indolent patients' major clones mainly used Vgamma9-JgammaP and Vdelta2-Ddelta3-Jdelta1.

The receptor sequences were amplified from genomic DNA of peripheral blood mononuclear cells. Patients who were sequenced were a median around 66 years old. Under 2017 WHO criteria, patients were classed as T-LGLL or HSTCL. Germline-derived CDR1 and CDR2 are EGSNGY and YDSYNSKV. CDR3 size: 16 residues. Trimming at V came to 3 bases and at J to 7 bases, leaving 18 bases not matched to a gene. Concerning this clone itself: What it binds is unknown.

TCRdb reanalysed the multiplex PCR reads with CATT. The sample lists around 1,200 gamma-chain clones, under 10% occurring once. Sequencing used blood. The chain employs TRGV2 and TRGJ1 or TRGJ2. The source is a human donor with gamma-delta T-cell large granular lymphocyte leukemia. The CDR3: CATWDISWVFGYKKLF. The CDR3 DNA is TGTGCCACCTGGGACATCTCATGGGTTTTCGGATATAAGAAACTCTTT.